This paragraph reports one T cell receptor beta chain. Its antigen remains unknown. Germline V lookup: CDR1 LNHDA, CDR2 SQIVND (reference sequence). V lost 2 bases, J lost 8 bases, and 12 bases lay in between. There are 13 residues in the CDR3. The sample is drawn from a study of vaccination and CD4 T cells after COVID-19. Study as a whole: Convalescent patients had positive nasal swab PCR results for SARS-CoV-2. Disease was mild in eight to ten and severe in one.

Study findings and constraints: Convalescent patients displayed spike mono-reactivity in 304 of 307 vaccine-specific clones. Of the reactive clones in convalescent patients, a median roughly 86% showed up only post-vaccination.

The Oncomine TCR Beta short-read assay generated sequence data from the DNA of cultured CD4+ T cells. Cultured CD4+ T cells yielded the extracted genomic DNA. TCRdb used MiXCR to reprocess the PCR reads, holding one entry per CDR3 protein. In the table there are roughly 11,000 distinct CDR3 sequences, more than 65% of which are singletons. As to treatment: roughly nine-day PBMC culture with coronavirus spike peptide pools or control peptides (ViraFEST assay). The chain joins TRBV19 to TRBJ1-2, with no clear D. The sequencing sample was made of CD4+ T cells from blood, cultured in vitro. This receptor was identified in a human donor who had recovered from COVID-19. This chain's CDR3 is CASSIRESSGYTF. CDR3 in DNA: TGTGCCAGTAGTATAAGGGAATCATCAGGCTACACCTTC.